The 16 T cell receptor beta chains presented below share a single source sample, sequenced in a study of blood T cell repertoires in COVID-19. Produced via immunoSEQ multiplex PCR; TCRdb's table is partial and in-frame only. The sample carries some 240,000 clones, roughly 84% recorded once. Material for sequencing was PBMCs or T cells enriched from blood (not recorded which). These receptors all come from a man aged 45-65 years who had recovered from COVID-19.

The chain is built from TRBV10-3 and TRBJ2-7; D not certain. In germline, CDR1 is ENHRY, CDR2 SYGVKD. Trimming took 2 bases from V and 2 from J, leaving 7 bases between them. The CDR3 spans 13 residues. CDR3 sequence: CAISEREAYEQYF. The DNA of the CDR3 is TGTGCCATCAGTGAGCGAGAGGCCTACGAGCAGTACTTC.

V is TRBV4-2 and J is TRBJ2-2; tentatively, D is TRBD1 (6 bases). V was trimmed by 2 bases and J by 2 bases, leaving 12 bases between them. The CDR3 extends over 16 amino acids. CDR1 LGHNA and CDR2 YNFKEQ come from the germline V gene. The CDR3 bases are TGTGCCAGCAGCCAACCCACAGGGCCAAACACCGGGGAGCTGTTTTTT. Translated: CASSQPTGPNTGELFF.

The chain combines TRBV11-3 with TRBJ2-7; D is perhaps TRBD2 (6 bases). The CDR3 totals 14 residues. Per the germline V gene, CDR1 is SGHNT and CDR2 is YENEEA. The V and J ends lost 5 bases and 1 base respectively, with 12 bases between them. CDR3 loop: CASSASGLSYEQYF. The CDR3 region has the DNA TGTGCCAGCAGCGCGAGCGGGCTGTCCTACGAGCAGTACTTC.

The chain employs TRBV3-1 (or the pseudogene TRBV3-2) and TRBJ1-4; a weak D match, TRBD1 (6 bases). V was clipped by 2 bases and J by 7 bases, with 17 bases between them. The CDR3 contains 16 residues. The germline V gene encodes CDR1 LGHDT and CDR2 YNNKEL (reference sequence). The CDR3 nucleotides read TGTGCCAGCAGCCAAAAGGGGGAGATCGCGGGTGAAAAACTGTTTTTT. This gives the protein CASSQKGEIAGEKLFF.

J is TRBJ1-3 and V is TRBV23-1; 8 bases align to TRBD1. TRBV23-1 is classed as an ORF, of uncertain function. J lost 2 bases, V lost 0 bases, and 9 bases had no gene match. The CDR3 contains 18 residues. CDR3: CASSQSPTGGLAGNTIYF. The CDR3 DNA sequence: TGCGCCAGCAGTCAATCCCCAACAGGGGGGCTGGCTGGAAACACCATATATTTT.

For the CDR3, the DNA is TGTGCCAGCAGGGGGAGCTCCGGGACAGGGCTTCAGCCCCAGCATTTT. Its translation: CASRGSSGTGLQPQHF. The chain employs TRBV2 and TRBJ1-5; 9 bases line up with TRBD1. The CDR3 extends over 16 amino acids. Germline V CDR1 and CDR2: SNHLY, FYNNEI. V trimming: 6 bases; J trimming: 6 bases; junction bases outside the gene matches: 12. Variable domain in full (rest from reference TRBV2 and TRBJ1-5): EPEVTQTPSHQVTQMGQEVILRCVPISNHLYFYWYRQILGQKVEFLVSFYNNEISEKSEIFDDQFSVERPDGSNFTLKIRSTKLEDSAMYFCASRGSSGTGLQPQHFGDGTRLSIL.

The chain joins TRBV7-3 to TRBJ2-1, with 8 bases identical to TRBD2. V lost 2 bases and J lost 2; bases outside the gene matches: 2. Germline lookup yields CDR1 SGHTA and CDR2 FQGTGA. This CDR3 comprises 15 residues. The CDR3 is CASSLAGGAYNEQFF. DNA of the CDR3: TGTGCCAGCAGCTTAGCCGGGGGGGCCTACAATGAGCAGTTCTTC.

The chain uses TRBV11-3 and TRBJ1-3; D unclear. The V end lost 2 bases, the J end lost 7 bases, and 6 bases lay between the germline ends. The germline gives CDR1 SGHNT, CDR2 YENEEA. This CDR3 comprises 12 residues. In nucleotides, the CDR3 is TGTGCCAGCAGCTTAACCCGGAACACCATATATTTT. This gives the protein CASSLTRNTIYF.

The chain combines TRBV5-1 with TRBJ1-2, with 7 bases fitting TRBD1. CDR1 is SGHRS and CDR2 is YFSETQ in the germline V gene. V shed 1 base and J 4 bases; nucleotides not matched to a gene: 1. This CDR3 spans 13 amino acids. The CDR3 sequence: CASSLSGGYGYTF. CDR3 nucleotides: TGCGCCAGCAGCTTGTCAGGGGGCTATGGCTACACCTTC.

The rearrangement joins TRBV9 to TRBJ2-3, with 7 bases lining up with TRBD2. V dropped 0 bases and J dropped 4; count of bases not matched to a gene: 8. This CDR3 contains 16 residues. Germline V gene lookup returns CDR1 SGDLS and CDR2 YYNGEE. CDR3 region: CASSVASGHGSDTQYF. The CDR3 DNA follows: TGTGCCAGCAGCGTAGCTAGCGGCCATGGATCAGATACGCAGTATTTT.

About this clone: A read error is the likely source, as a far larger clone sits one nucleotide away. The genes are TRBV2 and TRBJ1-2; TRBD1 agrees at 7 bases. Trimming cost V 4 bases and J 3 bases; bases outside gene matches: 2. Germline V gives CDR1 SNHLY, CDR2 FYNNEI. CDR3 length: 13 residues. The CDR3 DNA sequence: TGTGCCAGCAGTGGACAGGGCCACTATGGCTACACCTTC. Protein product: CASSGQGHYGYTF.

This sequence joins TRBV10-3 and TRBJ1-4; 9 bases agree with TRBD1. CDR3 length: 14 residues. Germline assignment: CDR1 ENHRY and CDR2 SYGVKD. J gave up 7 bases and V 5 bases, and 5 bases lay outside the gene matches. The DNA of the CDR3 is TGTGCCATCAGTTCCGGGACAGGGAGTGAAAAACTGTTTTTT. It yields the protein CAISSGTGSEKLFF.

The CDR3 nucleotides are TGTGCCAGCAGTGGACAGGGACTCACGGGAAAACTGTTTTTT. Protein: CASSGQGLTGKLFF. V usage is TRBV25-1 and J usage is TRBJ1-4; 7 bases are a match to TRBD1. V shed 4 bases, J shed 10 bases, and the junction held 9 bases outside the gene matches. The V gene's germline CDR1 is MGHDK and CDR2 SYGVNS. The CDR3 length is 14 residues.

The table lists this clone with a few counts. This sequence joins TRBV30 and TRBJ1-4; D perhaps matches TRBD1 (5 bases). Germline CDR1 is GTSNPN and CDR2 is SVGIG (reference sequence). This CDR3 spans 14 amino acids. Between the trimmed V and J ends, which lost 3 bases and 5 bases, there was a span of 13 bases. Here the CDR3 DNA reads TGTGCCTGGAGGGGGTGGGGACTCAATGAAAAACTGTTTTTT. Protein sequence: CAWRGWGLNEKLFF.

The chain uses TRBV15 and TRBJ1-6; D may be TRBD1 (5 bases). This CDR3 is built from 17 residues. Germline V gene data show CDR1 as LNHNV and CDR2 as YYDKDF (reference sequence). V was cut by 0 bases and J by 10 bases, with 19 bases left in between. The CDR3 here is CATSRDPARGARSPLHF. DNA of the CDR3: TGTGCCACCAGCAGAGATCCCGCGCGCGGGGCGAGATCACCCCTCCACTTT.

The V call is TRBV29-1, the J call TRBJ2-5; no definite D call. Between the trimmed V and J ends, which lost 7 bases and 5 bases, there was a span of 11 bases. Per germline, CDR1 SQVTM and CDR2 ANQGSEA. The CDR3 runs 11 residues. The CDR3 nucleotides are TGCAGCGCGGGCGACCGGGAGACCCAGTACTTC. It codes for CSAGDRETQYF.